These T cell receptor beta chains were read from a single sample in a study of response to subunit inactivated influenza vaccine. TCRdb re-called the RT-PCR reads through MiXCR, storing one row per CDR3 protein. The table records over 750,000 distinct CDR3 sequences, 20% to 25% of them present only once. The starting material was PBMCs from blood, obtained 5 to 6 days after vaccination. The receptor source for this set is a man aged 45-65 years who received an inactivated influenza vaccine. CDR3s include the opening cysteine and the closing phenylalanine or tryptophan.

cdr3_aa j_call v_call
CASSEVPGGFYEQYF TRBJ2-7 TRBV6-1
CASSDTALNTQYF TRBJ2-3 TRBV12-3/TRBV12-4
CASSSPLGGPNTEAFF TRBJ1-1 TRBV6-2/TRBV6-3
CASSYRGGSYNSPLHF TRBJ1-6 TRBV5-1
CASSKGPNNEQFF TRBJ2-1 TRBV7-3
CARRTGDAEAFF TRBJ1-1 TRBV2
CASNPGQGRGYTF TRBJ1-2 TRBV5-1
CASSYSRRVGDTQYF TRBJ2-3 TRBV6-2/TRBV6-3
CSARGPVPGANVLTF TRBJ2-6 TRBV20-1
CASSDGSSNQPQHF TRBJ1-5 TRBV5-1
CASSSPANRGYNEQFF TRBJ2-1 TRBV7-2
CASSQELGQGTRIQYF TRBJ2-4 TRBV4-1
CASNLARVTGELFF TRBJ2-2 TRBV6-2/TRBV6-3
CSVELHGTGANVLTF TRBJ2-6 TRBV29-1
CASSPWTDYNSPLHF TRBJ1-6 TRBV7-2
CASSYEQIFTPGELFF TRBJ2-2 TRBV6-5
CASSRGLANNEQFF TRBJ2-1 TRBV3-1
CAISESKVTGSRYEQYF TRBJ2-7 TRBV10-3
CASRKITGTGNTIYF TRBJ1-3 TRBV11-2
CASSYPAGGNKNIQYF TRBJ2-4 TRBV28
CSARDLRGQDSYEQYF TRBJ2-7 TRBV20-1
CASSPDRASNQPQHF TRBJ1-5 TRBV5-1
CASSQEEFGFYEQYF TRBJ2-7 TRBV4-3
CASSLVPGAPDTQYF TRBJ2-3 TRBV11-2
CATSGLAGVTDTQYF TRBJ2-3 TRBV10-3
CASSSSGVPTDTQYF TRBJ2-3 TRBV6-5
CASSQGEATNEKLFF TRBJ1-4 TRBV4-2
CASSLLLQLRGYGYTF TRBJ1-2 TRBV28
CASSFVAGSTDTQYF TRBJ2-3 TRBV5-1
CASSPNAGRYNEQFF TRBJ2-1 TRBV7-9
CASGSPAGVYEQYF TRBJ2-7 TRBV7-2
CASSVGLQGKAGNEQFF TRBJ2-1 TRBV9
CASSLGQKNIQYF TRBJ2-4 TRBV5-6
CASSLANYSPLHF TRBJ1-6 TRBV5-1
CASSPAHYNEQFF TRBJ2-1 TRBV7-9
CSAHGSGRITETQYF TRBJ2-5 TRBV20-1
CASKLAGGSVGETQYF TRBJ2-5 TRBV12-3/TRBV12-4
CASSADRGRDIQYF TRBJ2-4 TRBV5-6
CASSSLGWAGTGRRTDTQYF TRBJ2-3 TRBV11-2
CASSQVGAQRGGELFF TRBJ2-2 TRBV4-3
CASTRTSGIETQYF TRBJ2-5 TRBV10-2
CASSLGRTNTDTQYF TRBJ2-3 TRBV7-9
CASSLIASTDTQYF TRBJ2-3 TRBV7-3
CASSLEENYGYTF TRBJ1-2 TRBV12-3/TRBV12-4
CASSPRVGTGELFF TRBJ2-2 TRBV12-3/TRBV12-4
CASSSQTGGMNTEAFF TRBJ1-1 TRBV28
CASSHRTGHYEQYF TRBJ2-7 TRBV4-1
CSARRGANTEAFF TRBJ1-1 TRBV20-1
CSASTSGEYSSYNEQFF TRBJ2-1 TRBV20-1
CVTMERPRTDTQYF TRBJ2-3 TRBV29-1
CASSTRDRNTEAFF TRBJ1-1 TRBV7-2
CASSLGRTATEAFF TRBJ1-1 TRBV11-2